This TCR beta chain was sequenced during a study of T cell clusters in autoimmune cytopenias (dated by TCRdb to about 2019). Describing the broader study: The median TRB sequencing depth was around 50,000 reads per sample, and the median number of distinct TRB clonotypes was a few thousand per sample. The goal of the study was to determine whether autoimmune cytopenia patients have a disease-specific immune repertoire signature that could serve as a blood-based biomarker. TRB and IGH repertoires from peripheral blood were sequenced in autoimmune cytopenia patients at active disease and during treatment follow-up, with healthy, CLL and autoimmune hepatitis controls included alongside.

Multiplex PCR with a touch-down protocol amplified TRB rearrangements, with the TRB-A and TRB-B primer pools combined in a single tube. Illumina adapters and sample indices were attached to the amplicons through two consecutive PCR reactions using Phusion HS II polymerase. The amplicons were purified from gel with the NucleoSpin Gel and PCR Clean-up kit, after which the amplicons were quantified by Qubit and checked for quality on an Agilent 2100 Bioanalyzer. Sequencing of the libraries was done on an Illumina MiSeq with 600-cycle, single-indexed, paired-end runs. The paper's processing steps were these. TRB reads were aligned and assembled with MiXCR version 2.1.12 using the default MiXCR reference library. Each unique CDR3 nucleotide sequence defined a clone, and only productive sequences with at least two reads were analysed. Alpha-parameterized diversity profiles (alpha 0 to 5), including the Shannon (alpha 1) and Simpson (alpha 2) indices, were computed with an R script to assess repertoire diversity. The tcR package was used to compute combinatorial TRB VJ usage, which was then compared between cohorts by principal component analysis with ade4. Using GLIPH, TCRbeta CDR3s were clustered on pairs of cohorts matched for age and read depth, and a Wilcoxon test was used to compare cluster frequencies. TCRdb reprocessed the reads and provides one entry for every CDR3 protein sequence; no DNA is given. None of the V and J calls come from the authors' own analysis; TCRdb made them. The table for this sample lists roughly 2,500 distinct CDR3 sequences. The ten top clones hold 30% to 40% of the sample.

Study-wide conclusions, independent of this receptor: A lack of physiological T cell clusters in primary autoimmune cytopenia patients was suggested by GLIPH, as 51 clusters were found to be exclusive to healthy donors versus approximately 17 exclusive to patients. Healthy donors showed about 3-fold more exclusive TRB clusters than active autoimmune hepatitis patients, consistent with an autoimmunity-wide signature. In the comparison of secondary cytopenia with CLL, the cluster-lack signature was not observed, apparently because the dominant lymphoma-associated repertoire masked the signature. The T cell clusters were defined only in silico, and the functional role of the clusters still needed to be validated experimentally. The TRB repertoire shifts, including less even repertoires in secondary cytopenia and CLL, mostly reflected lymphoma bias and not autoimmunity.

This clonotype is large (0.1 to 1%) by its frequency; no count is available. Its recognized antigen is unknown. Per the germline V gene, MNHEY is the CDR1 and SVGEGT is the CDR2. The CDR3 has 15 amino acids, counting the end cysteine and phenylalanine. Only the protein is available. Per sample, roughly 250 ng of peripheral blood genomic DNA, approximately 41,000 genome equivalents, was used for TRB amplification. The same data also contributed to another study, on T cell repertoires in aging, cancer and after chemotherapy. As the second paper documents: Donors spanned six age groups from 30 or younger to 70 or older, with at least three individuals per group. Paired pre- and post-chemotherapy samples in the hematological group came from chronic lymphocytic leukemia patients treated with fludarabine- or bendamustine-based regimens. The full dataset contained millions of TCR reads. Significantly lower blood TCR diversity and higher clonality were observed in untreated patients with hematological or solid cancers than in age-matched healthy donors. In healthy donors, the decline in TCR diversity with age was mainly due to loss of richness, whereas in cancer patients loss of evenness also played a role. Median generation probability increased over the chemotherapy interval in both cancer cohorts, suggesting repertoire reconstitution through rebound thymic output. According to the authors, the repertoire data do not allow conclusions to be drawn about immunological memory after chemotherapy. Hematological cancer patients had lymphoid organ infiltration, which may itself impair thymic emigration or peripheral T cell expansion. The study profiled peripheral blood TCR beta repertoires from healthy donors and cancer patients to examine immunoaging and T cell reconstitution after chemotherapy. A cohort of 218 cancer patients (roughly 94 with hematological and 110 to 140 with solid cancers) was assembled, and 100 or so healthy donors were included as a reference group. Processing of the TRB sequences was carried out with MiXCR versions 2.12 and 3.0.5. The repertoire metrics were Shannon diversity, evenness, clonality (defined as one minus evenness), and alpha-parameterized diversity profiles covering alpha 0 to 5. The IGoR algorithm was used to calculate generation probabilities of clones in the paired pre- and post-chemotherapy samples.

This sequence uses TRBV6-2 or TRBV6-3 and TRBJ2-5. Sequencing was performed on peripheral blood. The receptor was derived from a human donor with an autoimmune cytopenia or autoimmune hepatitis (not recorded which). The CDR3 corresponds to CASSYRDNSQETQYF.